This T cell receptor beta chain stems from a study of cytotoxic CD8 clonotypes in ibrutinib-treated CLL. Study summary: Within the patient group, eleven to twelve were relapsed/refractory and approximately 16 treatment-naive, and 17 were IGHV unmutated.

On this clone itself: Its cognate antigen is unknown.

Per the germline V gene, CDR1 is MNHEY and CDR2 is SVGAGI. The V gene lost 7 bases and the J gene lost 5 bases, with 12 bases spanning the gap. CDR3 length equals 13 residues. Findings and limits, study-wide: While tracking circulating CD8+ T-cell counts, baseline clonality exceeded that of age-matched healthy donors.

The protocol was immunoSEQ multiplex PCR, while the TCRdb copy is restricted to in-frame clones and leaves out a portion. The sample consists of 90,000 to 150,000 clones, approximately 58% of them appearing once. The receptor's source is a human donor with chronic lymphocytic leukemia. This rearrangement joins TRBV6-5 to TRBJ2-1; weak D call: TRBD2 (5 bases). The sample consisted of PBMCs, taken after 24 months of ibrutinib treatment. In nucleotides, the CDR3 is TGTGCCAGCACCTCTCCCGGGGACAATGAGCAGTTCTTC. Residues: CASTSPGDNEQFF.